The T cell receptor (beta chain) described here comes from a study of T cell changes during pregnancy in multiple sclerosis. The CDR3 length is 15 residues. Trimming at V came to 4 bases and at J to 0 bases, leaving 5 bases not matched to a gene. Germline V gene data show CDR1 as SGHKS and CDR2 as YYEKEE (reference sequence). The sample holds one count of this clone. The repertoire was sequenced with immunoSEQ multiplex PCR; TCRdb's copy has only in-frame clones and lacks some. The table shows tens of thousands of clones, with 70% to 90% occurring only once. This sequence joins TRBV5-5 and TRBJ1-1; 8 bases align to TRBD1. The origin of this receptor is a female donor in good health, enrolled as a control in a pregnancy study. The sequencing used CD4+ T cells from peripheral blood mononuclear cells, collected in the first trimester of pregnancy. CDR3 DNA: TGTGCCAGCAGCGCGCGACAGGGGTTGAACACTGAAGCTTTCTTT. Translated: CASSARQGLNTEAFF.